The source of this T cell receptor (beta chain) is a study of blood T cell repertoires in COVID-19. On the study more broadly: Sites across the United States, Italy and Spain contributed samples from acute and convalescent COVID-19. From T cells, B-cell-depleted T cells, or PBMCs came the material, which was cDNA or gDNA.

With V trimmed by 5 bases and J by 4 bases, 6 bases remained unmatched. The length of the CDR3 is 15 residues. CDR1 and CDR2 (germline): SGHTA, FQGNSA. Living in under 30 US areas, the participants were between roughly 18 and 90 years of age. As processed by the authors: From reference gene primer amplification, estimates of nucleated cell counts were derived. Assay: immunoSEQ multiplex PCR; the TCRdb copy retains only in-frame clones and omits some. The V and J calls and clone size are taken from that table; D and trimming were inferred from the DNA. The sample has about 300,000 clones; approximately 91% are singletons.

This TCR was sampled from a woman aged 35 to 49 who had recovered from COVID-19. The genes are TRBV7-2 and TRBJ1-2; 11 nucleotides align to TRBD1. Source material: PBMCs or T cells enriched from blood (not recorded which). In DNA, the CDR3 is TGTGCCAGCAGCGCAACCGGGACAGGGGGCTATGGCTACACCTTC. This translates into CASSATGTGGYGYTF.